This T cell receptor (beta chain) was found in a study of blood T cells in healthy people across ages. The study's findings and limits: Diversity was estimated from one million T cells, and these estimates were considered underestimates.

Together with a sample-barcoded 5' primer, a J-beta primer mix was included in a second PCR lasting roughly 6 to 12 cycles. Template switching added a 12-random-nucleotide identifier to every cDNA molecule. TCRdb recomputed calls from the 5' RACE reads with MiXCR, one row per CDR3 protein. The sample has 2 million or so distinct CDR3 sequences, about 50% seen once. Approximately 10 milliliters of peripheral blood were drawn from each donor into EDTA-treated tubes. Total RNA was extracted at no less than 5.5 micrograms per sample. Trimming took 4 bases from V and 6 from J, leaving 10 bases between them. CDR1 is ENHRY, CDR2 SYGVKD, per germline. The CDR3 is 12 amino acids. This clonotype was detected a few times. Its antigen is not identified.

V is TRBV10-3 and J is TRBJ2-7; the D gene is possibly TRBD1 (5 bases). Sequencing was carried out using blood. The source is a woman in her thirties or forties in good health. Written as DNA, the CDR3 is TGTGCCATCAGTGCGGACACAAGCGAGCAGTACTTC. It codes for CAISADTSEQYF.